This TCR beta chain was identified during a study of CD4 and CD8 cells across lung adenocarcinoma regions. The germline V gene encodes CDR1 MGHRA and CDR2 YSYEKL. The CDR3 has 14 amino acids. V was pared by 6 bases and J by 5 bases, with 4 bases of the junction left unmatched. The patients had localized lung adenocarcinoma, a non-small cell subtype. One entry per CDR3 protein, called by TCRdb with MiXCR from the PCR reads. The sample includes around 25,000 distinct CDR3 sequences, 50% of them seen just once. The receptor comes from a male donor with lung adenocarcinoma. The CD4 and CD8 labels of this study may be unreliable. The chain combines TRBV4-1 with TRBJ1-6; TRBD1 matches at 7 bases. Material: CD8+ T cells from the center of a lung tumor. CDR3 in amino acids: CASSPTGNNSPLHF. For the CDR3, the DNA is TGCGCCAGCAGTCCGACAGGGAATAATTCACCCCTCCACTTT.